This TCR beta chain was identified during a study of cytomegalovirus exposure and HLA in healthy donors. Libraries were prepared by immunoSEQ multiplex PCR; TCRdb keeps only in-frame clonotypes and omits some of them. The repertoire holds about 130,000 clones, just under 90% seen once, with 3% to 4% in the top ten. This clone was found once. J was trimmed by 8 bases and V by 5 bases; bases with no gene match: 10. Germline V gives CDR1 MDHEN, CDR2 SYDVKM. The CDR3 has 15 amino acids. J is TRBJ1-2 and V is TRBV28, with 11 bases fitting TRBD1. The sequence came from a man in his thirties or forties in good health and CMV-seronegative. The specimen sequenced was PBMCs. In DNA form, the CDR3 reads TGTGCCAGCAGTAGGACAGGGGGCGGCCAGCGAGGCTACACCTTC. As protein: CASSRTGGGQRGYTF.